Following are 20 T cell receptor beta chains from one sample sequenced in a study of blood T cells in healthy people across ages. It was with a sample-barcoded 5' primer and a J-beta primer mix that a second PCR of about 7 to 12 cycles was run. TCRdb redid the calling of the 5' RACE reads with MiXCR, one entry per CDR3 protein. This table holds around 1.5 million distinct CDR3 sequences, about 35% found once. The sample consisted of blood. The origin of the receptors is a woman aged 25-40 years in good health.

This clonotype was observed many times. V and J are TRBV4-1 and TRBJ2-1; D unclear. Germline V CDR1 and CDR2: MGHRA, YSYEKL. The V end was cut by 3 bases, the J end by 0 bases, with 12 bases between. The CDR3 runs 16 residues. In DNA, the CDR3 is TGCGCCAGCAGCCAGGACGGGCCTCTCTCCTACAATGAGCAGTTCTTC. The encoded protein is CASSQDGPLSYNEQFF.

The J gene is TRBJ2-5, the V gene TRBV5-1; perhaps TRBD1 as D (5 bases). The DNA matches TRBJ2-7 better at its end, which makes the J call doubtful. The CDR3 is 13 residues long. The germline V gene encodes CDR1 SGHRS and CDR2 YFSETQ. The CDR3 DNA reads as TGCGCCAGCAGGGCCCTAAGGGGCCACGAGCAGTACTTC. It codes for CASRALRGHEQYF.

This clonotype came up a few times. DNA of the CDR3: TGTGCCATCAGTGACCTCGGTTACGAGCAGTACTTC. This codes for CAISDLGYEQYF. This rearrangement joins TRBV10-3 to TRBJ2-7; no clear D gene. CDR3 length equals 12 residues. V gave up 3 bases and J gave up 4 bases, with 7 bases separating them. CDR1 and CDR2 from the germline V gene are ENHRY and SYGVKD.

CDR3 sequence (DNA): TGTGCCAGCAGTCTGAGCCGTGGGACTAGCGGAGCAATTAGCTATGAGCAGTTCTTC. Translated: CASSLSRGTSGAISYEQFF. The chain joins TRBV28 to TRBJ2-1; 11 nucleotides match TRBD2. The CDR3 is made up of 19 amino acids. Trimming cost V 5 bases and J 8 bases; bases outside gene matches: 20. Germline CDR1 and CDR2: MDHEN and SYDVKM.

The chain joins TRBV20-1 to TRBJ2-1; 16 nucleotides agree with TRBD2. In germline, CDR1 is DFQATT, CDR2 SNEGSKA (reference sequence). The V segment lost 5 bases and the J segment 8 bases; nucleotides outside the gene matches: 21. The CDR3 runs to 20 residues. The CDR3 DNA reads TGCAGTGCTCTACCCCTCCCTAGCGGGACTAGCGGGAGGGCCCTTGATGAGCAGTTCTTC. This sequence encodes CSALPLPSGTSGRALDEQFF.

The chain has TRBV18 and TRBJ2-5; maybe TRBD1 (5 bases). Germline values: CDR1 KGHSH, CDR2 LQKENI. This CDR3 is built from 15 residues. Between the trimmed V and J ends, which lost 5 bases and 2 bases, there was a span of 15 bases. CDR3 amino acids: CASSATSGIQETQYF. DNA for the CDR3: TGTGCCAGCTCAGCTACCTCAGGGATTCAAGAGACCCAGTACTTC.

V usage is TRBV6-5 and J usage is TRBJ1-5; TRBD1 matches 8 bases. With 6 bases clipped from V and 4 bases from J, the junction kept 8 bases outside the gene matches. The CDR3 totals 15 residues. Per the germline V gene, CDR1 is MNHEY and CDR2 is SVGAGI. The CDR3 spells CASRDGQGGNQPQHF. Here the CDR3 DNA reads TGTGCCAGCAGGGACGGACAGGGAGGAAATCAGCCCCAGCATTTT.

In its sample, this clonotype was seen a few times. This sequence joins TRBV9 and TRBJ2-5; D not resolved. Trimming removed 2 bases from V and 5 bases from J, with 13 bases in between. The CDR3 loop spans 14 amino acids. The germline V gene has CDR1 SGDLS and CDR2 YYNGEE. The CDR3 bases are TGTGCCAGCAGCGTGCTAAGTTCGGGTGAGACCCAGTACTTC. It yields the protein CASSVLSSGETQYF.

The rearrangement uses TRBV12-3 or TRBV12-4 and TRBJ1-4, with D tentatively TRBD1 (6 bases). Deletions cut 5 bases from V and 3 bases from J, with 19 bases between. The CDR3 is 17 residues long. The CDR3 here is CASSGLGGRGANEKLFF. The CDR3 bases are TGTGCCAGCAGTGGTCTTGGGGGGCGCGGAGCTAATGAAAAACTGTTTTTT.

The rearrangement joins TRBV28 to TRBJ2-3, with D uncertain. V shed 4 bases and J shed 5 bases, with 10 bases lying between them. The CDR3 is made up of 13 amino acids. Germline CDR1 MDHEN, CDR2 SYDVKM. DNA for the CDR3: TGTGCCAGCAGTTATAGGGTAATAGATACGCAGTATTTT. It is translated as CASSYRVIDTQYF.

This chain links TRBV5-1 with TRBJ2-7; the D is unclear. V lost 4 bases and J 0 bases, leaving 14 bases between the germline ends. CDR1 SGHRS and CDR2 YFSETQ come from the germline V gene. The CDR3 has 15 residues. The CDR3 nucleotides read TGCGCCAGCAGCCCTTCAGCCCCGGGCTCCTACGAGCAGTACTTC. Protein: CASSPSAPGSYEQYF.

This clonotype was picked up many times. The chain is built from TRBV27 and TRBJ1-2, with D perhaps matching TRBD1 (5 bases). The V gene lost 1 base and the J gene lost 0 bases, with 9 bases spanning the gap. Germline values: CDR1 MNHEY, CDR2 SMNVEV (reference sequence). The CDR3 length is 15 residues. The CDR3 reads CASSLWGSTNYGYTF. In DNA form, the CDR3 reads TGTGCCAGCAGTTTATGGGGCAGTACTAACTATGGCTACACCTTC.

This chain joins TRBV21-1 and TRBJ1-1; the D segment call TRBD1 is taken from the table without a DNA check. TRBV21-1 is a documented pseudogene. The CDR3 totals 18 residues. Here the CDR3 reads CASSSRLDRGRAGTEAFF. As DNA, the CDR3 is TGTGCCAGCAGCTCGCGCCTGGACAGGGGGCGCGCGGGCACTGAAGCTTTCTTT.

This clonotype was recorded only once. The V call is TRBV28, the J call TRBJ2-3, with D tentatively TRBD1 (5 bases). The CDR3 runs to 13 residues. V was shortened by 8 bases and J by 5 bases, with 14 bases between the two germline ends. Germline V lookup: CDR1 MDHEN, CDR2 SYDVKM. The CDR3 loop is CASRAQGEDTQYF. Written as DNA, the CDR3 is TGTGCCAGCCGAGCCCAGGGTGAAGATACGCAGTATTTT.

As regards this clonotype: Relative to the germline gene, one junction end is altered; a read error may explain this. Here the CDR3 DNA reads TGTACCAGCAGTGACGACAGGGTTGAGCAGTACTTC. It specifies CTSSDDRVEQYF. The gene calls are TRBV6-5 and TRBJ2-7, with 7 bases identical to TRBD1. The germline V gene has CDR1 MNHEY and CDR2 SVGAGI. The length of the CDR3 is 12 residues.

Only one count was recorded for this clonotype. The V and J genes are TRBV20-1 and TRBJ2-4; D is ambiguous. With the DNA end fitting TRBJ2-7 better, the J assignment may be wrong. The CDR3 is 11 amino acids. Germline CDR1 reads DFQATT; CDR2 reads SNEGSKA (reference sequence). The CDR3 loop is CRMTGSYEQYF. Written as DNA, the CDR3 is TGCAGGATGACTGGGTCCTACGAGCAGTACTTC.

The rearrangement joins TRBV6-9 to TRBJ2-2, with 10 bases fitting TRBD1. CDR1 and CDR2 from the germline V gene are MNHGY and SVAAGI. With V trimmed by 2 bases and J by 5 bases, 5 bases remained unmatched. This CDR3 is 16 amino acids long. CDR3 amino acids: CASSYIGTGVTGELFF. The CDR3 nucleotides are TGTGCCAGCAGTTATATAGGGACAGGGGTGACCGGGGAGCTGTTTTTT.

This clonotype came up once. This chain joins TRBV2 and TRBJ1-6, with D uncertain. The CDR3 spans 13 residues. Trimming removed 2 bases at V and 11 bases at J, with 10 bases between. Germline-derived CDR1 and CDR2 are SNHLY and FYNNEI. The DNA of the CDR3 is TGTGCCAGCAGTGAATCCGGTCAGCCACCCCTCCACTTT. Protein product: CASSESGQPPLHF.

The sample holds one count of this clonotype. The chain employs TRBV12-3 or TRBV12-4 and TRBJ2-5; perhaps TRBD1 as D (5 bases). V was cut by 4 bases and J by 5 bases, with 11 bases left in between. The CDR3 has 13 residues. In nucleotides, the CDR3 is TGTGCCAGCAGTTCACAGGTAGTCGAGACCCAGTACTTC. Amino acids: CASSSQVVETQYF.

The chain employs TRBV29-1 and TRBJ2-5, with D possibly TRBD2 on 7 matching bases. The last part of the DNA fits TRBJ2-7 better; the J call may be wrong. This CDR3 contains 14 residues. Per the germline V gene, CDR1 is SQVTM and CDR2 is ANQGSEA. CDR3 region: CSVESGDKTYEQYF. As DNA, the CDR3 is TGCAGCGTCGAGAGCGGGGACAAAACCTACGAGCAGTACTTC.